The 10 T cell receptor beta chains given below trace back to one sample, sequenced in a study of blood T cell repertoires in COVID-19. Libraries were prepared by immunoSEQ multiplex PCR; TCRdb keeps only in-frame clonotypes and omits some of them. There are about 90,000 clones in the sample; roughly 90% occur only once, and roughly 2.5% lies in the top ten. Sequenced sample: peripheral blood. These receptors were taken from a man aged 45-65 years with COVID-19, enrolled during active disease.

J is TRBJ2-7 and V is TRBV19, with 9 positions matching TRBD1. CDR1 LNHDA and CDR2 SQIVND come from the germline V gene (reference sequence). The V segment lost 0 bases and the J segment 6 bases; nucleotides outside the gene matches: 9. There are 16 residues in the CDR3. The CDR3 DNA follows: TGTGCCAGTAGTATAGATCTGGGGACAGGGATCGGCGAGCAGTACTTC. Amino acid sequence: CASSIDLGTGIGEQYF.

The chain carries TRBV5-4 and TRBJ1-5, with D perhaps matching TRBD1 (6 bases). In germline, CDR1 is SGHNT, CDR2 YYREEE (reference sequence). The CDR3 is 13 residues long. V lost 1 base, J lost 4 bases, and 6 bases lay in between. The CDR3 is CASSLQGNQPQHF. The CDR3 nucleotides read TGTGCCAGCAGCTTGCAGGGGAATCAGCCCCAGCATTTT.

The rearrangement joins TRBV28 to TRBJ1-5; 9 nucleotides match TRBD1. CDR1 and CDR2 from the germline V gene are MDHEN and SYDVKM. This CDR3 is built from 15 residues. After removal of 6 bases from V and 3 bases from J, the junction contained 6 bases not matched to a gene. The CDR3 nucleotides are TGTGCCAGCAGACTGACAGGGGGGAACAATCAGCCCCAGCATTTT. Encoded protein: CASRLTGGNNQPQHF.

The chain recombines TRBV7-9 with TRBJ1-6; D gene unclear. CDR1 and CDR2 from the germline V gene are SEHNR and FQNEAQ (reference sequence). The V end was cut by 10 bases, the J end by 8 bases, with 18 bases between. This CDR3 has 14 amino acids. CDR3 residues: CAIPSGPQDSPLHF. CDR3 nucleotide sequence: TGTGCCATTCCCTCAGGCCCGCAGGATTCACCCCTCCACTTT. The whole variable domain, filled in from reference TRBV7-9 and TRBJ1-6, reads DTGVSQNPRHKITKRGQNVTFRCDPISEHNRLYWYRQTLGQGPEFLTYFQNEAQLEKSRLLSDRFSAERPKGSFSTLEIQRTEQGDSAMYLCAIPSGPQDSPLHFGNGTRLTVT.

The CDR3 loop reads CSASGRSGRENGYTF. The CDR3 region has the DNA TGCAGTGCTAGTGGCCGTTCTGGTCGTGAGAATGGCTACACCTTC. The chain recombines TRBV20-1 with TRBJ1-2; D is uncertain. Germline values: CDR1 DFQATT, CDR2 SNEGSKA (reference sequence). The CDR3 runs to 15 residues. The V gene lost 3 bases and the J gene lost 6 bases, with 20 bases spanning the gap.

This clone was observed once. This chain joins TRBV4-2 and TRBJ1-1; D remains ambiguous. Germline V gene data show CDR1 as LGHNA and CDR2 as YNFKEQ. V was pared by 0 bases and J by 3 bases, with 11 bases between. This CDR3 contains 15 residues. CDR3 coding DNA: TGTGCCAGCAGCCAAGATACGAGCGTCCACACTGAAGCTTTCTTT. Amino acid sequence: CASSQDTSVHTEAFF.

The V gene is TRBV4-2, the J gene TRBJ2-1; TRBD2 is a possible D gene (6 bases). V lost 4 bases to trimming and J lost 0 bases, with 16 bases between them. The CDR3 is made up of 17 amino acids. The germline gives CDR1 LGHNA, CDR2 YNFKEQ. In DNA, the CDR3 is TGTGCCAGCAGCCGTAGATTGGAGGGCCTCTCCTACAATGAGCAGTTCTTC. It specifies CASSRRLEGLSYNEQFF.

V usage is TRBV19 and J usage is TRBJ2-3, with 12 bases identical to TRBD2. From germline, CDR1 is LNHDA and CDR2 SQIVND (reference sequence). V shed 6 bases and J 4 bases; nucleotides not matched to a gene: 8. This CDR3 is built from 16 residues. CDR3 in DNA: TGTGCCAGTAGCTTCACTAGCGGGGGGCGCCCAGATACGCAGTATTTT. As protein: CASSFTSGGRPDTQYF.

The CDR3 loop reads CASSPQGPTFGYGYTF. The CDR3 region has the DNA TGTGCCAGCAGTCCGCAGGGTCCTACCTTCGGGTATGGCTACACCTTC. J is TRBJ1-2 and V is TRBV27; maybe TRBD1 (5 bases). With 5 bases removed from V and 5 bases from J, the gap between germline ends came to 21 bases. The CDR3 consists of 16 residues. Germline assignment: CDR1 MNHEY and CDR2 SMNVEV (reference sequence).

V usage is TRBV19 and J usage is TRBJ2-3, with 7 nucleotides matching TRBD1. Per the germline V gene, CDR1 is LNHDA and CDR2 is SQIVND (reference sequence). The CDR3 is 15 amino acids. The J segment lost 1 base and the V segment lost 3 bases, leaving 4 bases of the junction unmatched. CDR3 DNA sequence: TGTGCCAGTAGTATTCGACAGGGTCGCACAGATACGCAGTATTTT. This sequence encodes CASSIRQGRTDTQYF.